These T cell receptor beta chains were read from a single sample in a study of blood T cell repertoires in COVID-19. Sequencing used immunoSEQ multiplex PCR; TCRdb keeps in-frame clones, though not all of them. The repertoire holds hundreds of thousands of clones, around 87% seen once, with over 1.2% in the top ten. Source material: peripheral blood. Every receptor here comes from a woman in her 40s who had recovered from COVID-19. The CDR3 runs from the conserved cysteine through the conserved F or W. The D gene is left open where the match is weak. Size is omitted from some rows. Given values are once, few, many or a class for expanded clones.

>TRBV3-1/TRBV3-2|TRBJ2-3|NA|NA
TGTGCCAGCAGCCAAGATCCCCAACAGGAAACGCAGTATTTT
CASSQDPQQETQYF
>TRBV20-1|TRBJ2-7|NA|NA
TGCAGTGCTAGTTCCAGGGCCTCCTACGAGCAGTACTTC
CSASSRASYEQYF
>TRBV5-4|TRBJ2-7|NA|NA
TGTGCCAGCAGCTCGACACCCGGGACACCGCGCGAGCAGTACTTC
CASSSTPGTPREQYF
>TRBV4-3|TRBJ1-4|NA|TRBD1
TGCGCCAGCAGCCCGTCCAGGGGGGCAGATGAAAAACTGTTTTTT
CASSPSRGADEKLFF
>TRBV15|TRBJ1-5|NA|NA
TGTGCCACCAGCAGAGGGCCCGCAGGGGGCAATCAGCCCCAGCATTTT
CATSRGPAGGNQPQHF
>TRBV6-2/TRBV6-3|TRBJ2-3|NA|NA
TGTGCCAGCAGCCGACAGGCTGGAGATACGCAGTATTTT
CASSRQAGDTQYF
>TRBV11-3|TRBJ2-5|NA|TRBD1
TGTGCCAGCAGCTCACCCGGGACAGGGAGGGAAGAGACCCAGTACTTC
CASSSPGTGREETQYF
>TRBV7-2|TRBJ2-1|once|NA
TGTGCCAGCAGCTATCACACACAGGAGATTAACAATGAGCAGTTCTTC
CASSYHTQEINNEQFF
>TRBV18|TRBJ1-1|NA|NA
TGTGCCAGCTCACCTATTTACAGGGTGCCGGACACTGAAGCTTTCTTT
CASSPIYRVPDTEAFF
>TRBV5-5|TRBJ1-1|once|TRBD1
TGTGCCAGCAGCGAGGGACAGGCGGGGTACACTGAAGCTTTCTTT
CASSEGQAGYTEAFF
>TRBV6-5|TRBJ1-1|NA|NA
TGTGCCAGCAGTTACTTAGAGGGGGTGGCTGAAGCTTTCTTT
CASSYLEGVAEAFF
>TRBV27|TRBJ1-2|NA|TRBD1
TGTGCCAGCAGTCCCGGGACAGGGCGGAGAGGCTACACCTTC
CASSPGTGRRGYTF
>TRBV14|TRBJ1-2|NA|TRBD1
TGTGCCAGCAGCCAAGGGACAGGGGGAGCCCCCTATGGCTACACCTTC
CASSQGTGGAPYGYTF
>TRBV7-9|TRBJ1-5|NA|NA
TGTGCCAGCAGCTTAGAAGGAGGGACGCCCCAGCATTTT
CASSLEGGTPQHF
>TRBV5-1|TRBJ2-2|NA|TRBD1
TGCGCCAGCAGCTTGGTCTTGGGGACAGGCACCGGGGAGCTGTTTTTT
CASSLVLGTGTGELFF
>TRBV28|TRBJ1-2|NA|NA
TGTGCCAGCAGTCCACGCAGGGGCCCCTATTATGGCTACACCTTC
CASSPRRGPYYGYTF